The 30 T cell receptor beta chains given below trace back to one sample, sequenced in a study of CD8 T cells in Susac syndrome. Reverse transcription used about 0.45 to 1 ug RNA and random hexamers. TCRdb reanalysed the immunoSEQ multiplex PCR reads using MiXCR and keeps one entry per CDR3 protein. The table records hundreds of thousands of distinct CDR3 sequences, about 96% of them present only once. Sequencing used CD4+ T cells from PBMCs. These receptors all stem from a human donor with Susac syndrome.

J is TRBJ2-1 and V is TRBV30, with 12 bases that match TRBD2. This CDR3 region has 14 residues. Germline CDR1 GTSNPN, CDR2 SVGIG (reference sequence). The junction had 5 bases not matched to a gene; V was cut back by 7 bases and J by 4 bases. The CDR3 region has the DNA TGTGCCTCTACCGGACTAGCGGGGTACAATGAGCAGTTCTTC. Residues: CASTGLAGYNEQFF.

The rearrangement joins TRBV7-2 to TRBJ2-3; 7 bases align to TRBD2. The V gene end was trimmed by 4 bases and the J gene end by 4 bases; junction bases not matched to a gene: 8. Germline assignment: CDR1 SGHTA and CDR2 FQGNSA. CDR3 size: 15 residues. In DNA, the CDR3 is TGTGCCAGCAGCTCCTACTCCGCGGGGGCAGATACGCAGTATTTT. Translated: CASSSYSAGADTQYF. Using reference TRBV7-2 and TRBJ2-3 for the parts outside the CDR3, the full variable domain is GAGVSQSPSNKVTEKGKDVELRCDPISGHTALYWYRQSLGQGLEFLIYFQGNSAPDKSGLPSDRFSAERTGGSVSTLTIQRTQQEDSAVYLCASSSYSAGADTQYFGPGTRLTVL.

This chain connects TRBV24-1 to TRBJ1-3; D unresolved. The CDR3 spans 13 residues. Looked up from germline, CDR1 is KGHDR and CDR2 is SFDVKD. V shed 8 bases and J shed 3 bases, with 10 bases lying between them. CDR3 sequence: CATTGMFGNTIYF. The CDR3 DNA follows: TGTGCCACCACCGGTATGTTTGGAAACACCATATATTTT.

The rearrangement joins TRBV3-1 to TRBJ2-5; the match to TRBD2 covers 7 bases. The germline CDR1 and CDR2 sequences are LGHDT and YNNKEL (reference sequence). The CDR3 is made up of 16 amino acids. After removal of 1 base from V and 2 bases from J, the junction contained 7 bases not matched to a gene. CDR3 nucleotide sequence: TGTGCCAGCAGCCAAGCCCTCCTAGCGGAGCAAGAGACCCAGTACTTC. Its protein product is CASSQALLAEQETQYF.

V gene TRBV29-1 combines with J gene TRBJ2-5, with unresolved D. The germline gives CDR1 SQVTM, CDR2 ANQGSEA. The CDR3 length is 10 residues. V was clipped by 3 bases and J by 4 bases, with 3 bases between them. The CDR3 DNA reads TGCAGCGTTGACGGAGAGACCCAGTACTTC. This codes for CSVDGETQYF.

The J gene is TRBJ2-5, the V gene TRBV11-1; possible D gene TRBD2, 5 bases. V was shortened by 5 bases and J by 5 bases, with 12 bases between the two germline ends. CDR3 length equals 13 residues. In germline, CDR1 is SGHAT, CDR2 FQDESV (reference sequence). CDR3 protein: CASSGLFRETQYF. Here the CDR3 DNA reads TGTGCCAGCAGCGGACTGTTCCGGGAGACCCAGTACTTC.

The genes are TRBV12-3 or TRBV12-4 and TRBJ2-7, with D possibly matching TRBD2 (6 bases). This CDR3 has 14 residues. V lost 3 bases and J lost 7, with 16 bases in between. Written as DNA, the CDR3 is TGTGCCAGCAGTTTTAGCGGAGGCTTTCAGGAGCAGTACTTC. Its protein is CASSFSGGFQEQYF.

The V gene is TRBV9, the J gene TRBJ2-5; the D gene is possibly TRBD2 (5 bases). Germline values: CDR1 SGDLS, CDR2 YYNGEE. Trimming pared 0 bases from V and 9 bases from J, leaving 18 bases between. The CDR3 totals 15 residues. CDR3: CASSVDWRAPSSQYF. CDR3 bases: TGTGCCAGCAGCGTAGACTGGCGGGCCCCATCTTCCCAGTACTTC.

The J gene is TRBJ1-4, the V gene TRBV12-3 or TRBV12-4, with D maybe TRBD1 (6 bases). Trimming cost V 8 bases and J 4 bases, with 14 bases left between them. This CDR3 is built from 14 residues. The CDR3 DNA sequence: TGTGCCAGCCCCCAGGGACAAGTTAATGAAAAACTGTTTTTT. Residues: CASPQGQVNEKLFF.

The rearrangement links TRBV12-2 to TRBJ2-7; the table's D call of TRBD1 was not tested on the DNA. TRBV12-2 is labeled a pseudogene. There are 18 residues in the CDR3. The CDR3 here is CASRLARTGFYSYYEQYF. The DNA for the CDR3 is TGTGCAAGTCGCTTAGCACGGACAGGGTTTTATTCCTACTACGAGCAGTACTTC.

The chain carries TRBV4-2 and TRBJ2-1; D possibly uses TRBD1 or TRBD2 (6 bases each). Trimming shortened V by 1 base and J by 6 bases, and 13 bases separated the two germline ends. The CDR3 extends over 15 amino acids. Germline CDR1 is LGHNA and CDR2 is YNFKEQ. CDR3 coding DNA: TGTGCCAGCAGCCAAGGGGGGGCGGAAGGCAATGAGCAGTTCTTC. This encodes CASSQGGAEGNEQFF.

J is TRBJ1-1 and V is TRBV30, with D perhaps TRBD1 (6 bases). This CDR3 comprises 14 residues. V lost 4 bases and J lost 0, with 12 bases in between. Germline CDR1 reads GTSNPN; CDR2 reads SVGIG (reference sequence). The CDR3 region is CAWIRGQMNTEAFF. In nucleotides, the CDR3 is TGTGCCTGGATACGGGGACAAATGAACACTGAAGCTTTCTTT. Full variable domain (remainder filled in from reference TRBV30 and TRBJ1-1): SQTIHQWPATLVQPVGSPLSLECTVEGTSNPNLYWYRQAAGRGLQLLFYSVGIGQISSEVPQNLSASRPQDRQFILSSKKLLLSDSGFYLCAWIRGQMNTEAFFGQGTRLTVV.

CDR3 in DNA: TGTGCCAGCAGCCCGTCCTCTGGCGAGCAGTACTTC. This sequence encodes CASSPSSGEQYF. The rearrangement joins TRBV7-3 to TRBJ2-7, with D hard to call. Trimming cost V 5 bases and J 6 bases, with 11 bases left between them. Per germline, CDR1 SGHTA and CDR2 FQGTGA. This CDR3 has 12 residues.

This clonotype was picked up one time. The J gene is TRBJ1-2, the V gene TRBV28, with no clear D. The CDR3 runs 15 residues. CDR1 and CDR2 from the germline V gene are MDHEN and SYDVKM. V lost 6 bases and J lost 4, with 18 bases in between. The CDR3 region has the DNA TGTGCCAGCAGATACCCTTCCGGCAGAGCCTATGGCTACACCTTC. Translation gives CASRYPSGRAYGYTF.

The chain uses TRBV14 and TRBJ2-4; 8 nucleotides agree with TRBD2. Germline V gene sequence: CDR1 SGHDN, CDR2 FVKESK. The trim removed 0 bases at V and 7 bases at J, leaving 11 bases unmatched. This CDR3 region has 17 residues. The CDR3 nucleotides read TGTGCCAGCAGCCAAGAACTATCTGGCGGGAGGAGGAACATTCAGTACTTC. Its protein is CASSQELSGGRRNIQYF.

The CDR3 nucleotides read TGTGCCAGCAGTTCCCGGACAGGGGGCAATGAGCAGTTCTTC. Translating gives CASSSRTGGNEQFF. The chain recombines TRBV28 with TRBJ2-1; 10 nucleotides align to TRBD1. The germline V gene encodes CDR1 MDHEN and CDR2 SYDVKM. V trimming: 4 bases; J trimming: 6 bases; junction bases outside the gene matches: 3. CDR3 length equals 14 residues.

This clonotype has just one count. The chain has TRBV9 and TRBJ1-1; D perhaps matches TRBD1 (5 bases). This CDR3 spans 15 amino acids. V was pared by 1 base and J by 1 base, with 11 bases between. Per the germline V gene, CDR1 is SGDLS and CDR2 is YYNGEE. The CDR3 DNA reads as TGTGCCAGCAGCGTATTGGGCCAGGGGAACACTGAAGCTTTCTTT. It translates to CASSVLGQGNTEAFF.

V usage is TRBV20-1 and J usage is TRBJ2-1; 13 nucleotides align to TRBD2. The CDR3 extends over 19 amino acids. V was clipped by 2 bases and J by 4 bases; unmatched bases: 14. Germline V gene sequence: CDR1 DFQATT, CDR2 SNEGSKA (reference sequence). The CDR3 sequence: CSARSFTLAGGPEYNEQFF. CDR3 nucleotides: TGCAGTGCTAGATCCTTTACACTAGCGGGAGGGCCCGAATACAATGAGCAGTTCTTC.

The rearrangement links TRBV12-5 to TRBJ2-3; D uncertain. The CDR3 totals 12 residues. CDR1 and CDR2 from the germline V gene are LGHNT and FRNRAP. The V gene lost 5 bases and the J gene lost 4 bases, with 7 bases spanning the gap. CDR3 in DNA: TGTGCTAGTGGTAGCCCCGCAGATACGCAGTATTTT. Encoded protein: CASGSPADTQYF.

This chain joins TRBV18 and TRBJ2-5, with a tentative D call TRBD2 (6 bases). The CDR3 loop spans 16 amino acids. V was pared by 2 bases and J by 2 bases, with 15 bases between. Germline CDR1 and CDR2: KGHSH and LQKENI. The CDR3 nucleotides are TGTGCCAGCTCACCAGGAGAGCGGGCGCTTCAAGAGACCCAGTACTTC. Its translation is CASSPGERALQETQYF.

The chain is built from TRBV27 and TRBJ2-3; D assignment may be TRBD1 or TRBD2 (5 bases each). Per the germline V gene, CDR1 is MNHEY and CDR2 is SMNVEV (reference sequence). The CDR3 spans 17 residues. Trimming cost V 2 bases and J 4 bases, with 19 bases left between them. The CDR3 loop reads CASSLARQGVAADTQYF. The CDR3 DNA is TGTGCCAGCAGTTTAGCCCGCCAGGGAGTGGCGGCAGATACGCAGTATTTT.

This clonotype was observed once. The rearrangement links TRBV20-1 to TRBJ2-1; 13 positions match TRBD2. The CDR3 runs 14 residues. CDR1 DFQATT and CDR2 SNEGSKA come from the germline V gene (reference sequence). Losses at the gene ends were 5 bases for V and 10 bases for J; bases not matched to a gene: 8. The CDR3 sequence is CSARGLAGVGEQFF. CDR3 nucleotide sequence: TGCAGTGCTCGCGGACTAGCGGGAGTGGGGGAGCAGTTCTTC.

The chain couples TRBV20-1 to TRBJ2-7; D is undetermined. Trimming stripped 0 bases from V and 1 base from J, with 10 bases between. Germline CDR1 is DFQATT and CDR2 is SNEGSKA (reference sequence). CDR3 length: 14 residues. CDR3 residues: CSARDPLGSYEQYF. CDR3 bases: TGCAGTGCTAGAGATCCGTTGGGTTCCTACGAGCAGTACTTC.

Concerning this clonotype: At one boundary the junction diverges from the germline segment, which might be a read error. V and J are TRBV14 and TRBJ2-1; 12 bases fit TRBD2. This CDR3 contains 14 residues. Germline values: CDR1 SGHDN, CDR2 FVKESK. CDR3 sequence reads: CASSPSLLAGGPLF. Here the CDR3 DNA reads TGTGCCAGCAGCCCCTCCCTACTAGCGGGAGGTCCCCTCTTC.

This chain connects TRBV20-1 to TRBJ1-2; D not certain. The CDR3 is made up of 13 amino acids. CDR1 is DFQATT and CDR2 is SNEGSKA in the germline V gene (reference sequence). The V end lost 4 bases, the J end lost 2 bases, and 11 bases lay between the germline ends. This chain's CDR3 is CSATQGSNYGYTF. The CDR3 DNA reads as TGCAGTGCTACTCAAGGGTCCAACTATGGCTACACCTTC.

V is TRBV9 and J is TRBJ2-3, with 12 bases identical to TRBD2. The trim removed 1 base at V and 3 bases at J, leaving 6 bases unmatched. The CDR3 is 17 residues long. Germline V gives CDR1 SGDLS, CDR2 YYNGEE. DNA of the CDR3: TGTGCCAGCAGCGTAACGACTAGCGGGAGAGGAACAGATACGCAGTATTTT. It codes for CASSVTTSGRGTDTQYF.

This rearrangement joins TRBV20-1 to TRBJ2-1; TRBD2 agrees at 12 bases. CDR3 length equals 16 residues. The germline gives CDR1 DFQATT, CDR2 SNEGSKA (reference sequence). The ends lost 3 bases at V and 4 bases at J; junction bases unmatched: 7. The CDR3 DNA follows: TGCAGTGCTAGCCCCCTTCTAGCGGGAGGGTACAATGAGCAGTTCTTC. It codes for CSASPLLAGGYNEQFF.

The rearrangement links TRBV20-1 to TRBJ2-1; weak D call: TRBD2 (6 bases). Germline assignment: CDR1 DFQATT and CDR2 SNEGSKA (reference sequence). The CDR3 extends over 15 amino acids. The germline V and J ends were trimmed by 3 bases and 5 bases, with 17 bases remaining between them. The CDR3 region is CSARIGTGYHNEQFF. CDR3 sequence (DNA): TGCAGTGCTAGGATCGGGACTGGTTACCACAATGAGCAGTTCTTC.

V gene TRBV15 combines with J gene TRBJ2-7; TRBD2 agrees at 8 bases. This CDR3 has 15 amino acids. The germline V gene encodes CDR1 LNHNV and CDR2 YYDKDF (reference sequence). V shed 0 bases, J shed 7 bases, and the junction held 8 bases outside the gene matches. Written as DNA, the CDR3 is TGTGCCACCAGCAGAGATCAAGCGGGAGATGGGGAGCAGTACTTC. Translating it yields CATSRDQAGDGEQYF.

V usage is TRBV12-5 and J usage is TRBJ2-1; no reliable D call. Germline CDR1 reads LGHNT; CDR2 reads FRNRAP. CDR3 size: 12 residues. Between the trimmed V and J ends, which lost 3 bases and 2 bases, there was a span of 2 bases. The chain's CDR3 is CASGFPYNEQFF. Written as DNA, the CDR3 is TGTGCTAGTGGTTTCCCCTACAATGAGCAGTTCTTC.